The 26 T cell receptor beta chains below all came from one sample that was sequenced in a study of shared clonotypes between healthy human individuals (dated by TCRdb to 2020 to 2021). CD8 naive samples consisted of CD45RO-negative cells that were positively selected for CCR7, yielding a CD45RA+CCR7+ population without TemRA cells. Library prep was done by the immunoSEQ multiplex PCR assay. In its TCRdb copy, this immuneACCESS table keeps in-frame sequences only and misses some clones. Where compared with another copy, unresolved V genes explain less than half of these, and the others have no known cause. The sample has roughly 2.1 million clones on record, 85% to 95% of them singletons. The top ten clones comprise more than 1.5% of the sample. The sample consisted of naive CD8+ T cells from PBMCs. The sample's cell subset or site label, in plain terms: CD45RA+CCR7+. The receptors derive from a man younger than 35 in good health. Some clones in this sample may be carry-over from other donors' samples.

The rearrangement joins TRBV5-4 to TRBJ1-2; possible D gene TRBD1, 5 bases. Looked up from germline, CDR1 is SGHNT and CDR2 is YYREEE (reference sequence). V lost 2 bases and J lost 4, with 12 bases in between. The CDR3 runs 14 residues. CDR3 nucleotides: TGTGCCAGCAGCTTTATAGGGGATATCTATGGCTACACCTTC. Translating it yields CASSFIGDIYGYTF.

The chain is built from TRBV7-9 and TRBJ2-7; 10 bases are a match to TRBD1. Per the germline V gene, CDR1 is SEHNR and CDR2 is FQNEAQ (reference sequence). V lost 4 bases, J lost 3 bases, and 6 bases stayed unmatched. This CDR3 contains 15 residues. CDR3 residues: CASSSLRDRGYEQYF. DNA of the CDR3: TGTGCCAGCAGCTCACTCCGGGACAGGGGCTACGAGCAGTACTTC. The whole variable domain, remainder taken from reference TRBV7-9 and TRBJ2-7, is DTGVSQNPRHKITKRGQNVTFRCDPISEHNRLYWYRQTLGQGPEFLTYFQNEAQLEKSRLLSDRFSAERPKGSFSTLEIQRTEQGDSAMYLCASSSLRDRGYEQYFGPGTRLTVT.

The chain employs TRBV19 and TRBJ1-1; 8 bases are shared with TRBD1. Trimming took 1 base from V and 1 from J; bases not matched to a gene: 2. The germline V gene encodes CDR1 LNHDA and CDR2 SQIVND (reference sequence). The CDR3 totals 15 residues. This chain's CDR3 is CASSIATGANTEAFF. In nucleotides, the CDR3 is TGTGCCAGTAGTATAGCGACAGGGGCGAACACTGAAGCTTTCTTT. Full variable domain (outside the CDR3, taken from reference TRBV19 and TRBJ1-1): DGGITQSPKYLFRKEGQNVTLSCEQNLNHDAMYWYRQDPGQGLRLIYYSQIVNDFQKGDIAEGYSVSREKKESFPLTVTSAQKNPTAFYLCASSIATGANTEAFFGQGTRLTVV.

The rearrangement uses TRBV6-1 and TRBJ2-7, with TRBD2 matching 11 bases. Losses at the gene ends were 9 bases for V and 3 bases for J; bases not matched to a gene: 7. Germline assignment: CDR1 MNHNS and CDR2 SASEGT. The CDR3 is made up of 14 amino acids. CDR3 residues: CASSWGLAVYEQYF. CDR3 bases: TGTGCCAGTTCTTGGGGACTAGCGGTCTACGAGCAGTACTTC.

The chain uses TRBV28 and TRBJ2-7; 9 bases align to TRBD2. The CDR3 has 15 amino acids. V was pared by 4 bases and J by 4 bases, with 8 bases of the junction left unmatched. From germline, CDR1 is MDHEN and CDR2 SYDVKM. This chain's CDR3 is CASSYLSGSRYEQYF. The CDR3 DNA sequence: TGTGCCAGCAGTTATCTTAGCGGGAGCAGGTACGAGCAGTACTTC.

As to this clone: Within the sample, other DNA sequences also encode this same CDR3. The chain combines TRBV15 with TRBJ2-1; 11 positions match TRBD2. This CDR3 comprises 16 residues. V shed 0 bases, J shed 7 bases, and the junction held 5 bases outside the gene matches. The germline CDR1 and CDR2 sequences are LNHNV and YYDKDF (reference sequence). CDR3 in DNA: TGTGCCACCAGCAGAGATATAGCGGGAGGGGGAAATGAGCAGTTCTTC. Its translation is CATSRDIAGGGNEQFF. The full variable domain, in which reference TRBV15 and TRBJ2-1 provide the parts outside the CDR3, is DAMVIQNPRYQVTQFGKPVTLSCSQTLNHNVMYWYQQKSSQAPKLLFHYYDKDFNNEADTPDNFQSRRPNTSFCFLDIRSPGLGDTAMYLCATSRDIAGGGNEQFFGPGTRLTVL.

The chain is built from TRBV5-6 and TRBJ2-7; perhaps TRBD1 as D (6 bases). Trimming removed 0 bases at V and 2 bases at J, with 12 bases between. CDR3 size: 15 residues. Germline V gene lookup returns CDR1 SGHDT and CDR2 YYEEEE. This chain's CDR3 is CASSLAWDIAYEQYF. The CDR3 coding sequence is TGTGCCAGCAGCTTGGCCTGGGACATCGCCTACGAGCAGTACTTC. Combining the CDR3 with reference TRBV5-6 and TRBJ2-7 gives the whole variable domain DAGVTQSPTHLIKTRGQQVTLRCSPKSGHDTVSWYQQALGQGPQFIFQYYEEEERQRGNFPDRFSGHQFPNYSSELNVNALLLGDSALYLCASSLAWDIAYEQYFGPGTRLTVT.

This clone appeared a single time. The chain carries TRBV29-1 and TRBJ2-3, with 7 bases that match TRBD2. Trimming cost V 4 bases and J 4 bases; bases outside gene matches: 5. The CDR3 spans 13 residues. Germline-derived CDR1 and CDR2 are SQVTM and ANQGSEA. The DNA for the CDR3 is TGCAGCGTTGTCGGCGGGAGCTCAGATACGCAGTATTTT. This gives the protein CSVVGGSSDTQYF.

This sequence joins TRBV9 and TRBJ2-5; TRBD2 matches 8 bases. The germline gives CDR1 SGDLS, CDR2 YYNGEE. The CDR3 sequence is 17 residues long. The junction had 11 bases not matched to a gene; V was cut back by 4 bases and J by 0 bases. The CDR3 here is CASSPRTSLTDQETQYF. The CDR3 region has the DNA TGTGCCAGCAGCCCACGGACTAGCCTTACCGACCAAGAGACCCAGTACTTC.

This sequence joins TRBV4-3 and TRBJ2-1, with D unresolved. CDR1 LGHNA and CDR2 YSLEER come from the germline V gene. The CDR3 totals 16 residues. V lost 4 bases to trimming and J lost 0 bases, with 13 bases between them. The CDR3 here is CASSPSFVGSYNEQFF. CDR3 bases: TGCGCCAGCAGCCCCTCGTTTGTGGGCTCCTACAATGAGCAGTTCTTC.

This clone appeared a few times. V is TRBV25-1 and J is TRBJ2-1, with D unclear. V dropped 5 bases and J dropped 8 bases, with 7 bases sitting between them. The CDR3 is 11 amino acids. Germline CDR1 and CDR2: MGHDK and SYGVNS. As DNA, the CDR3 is TGTGCCAGCAGTCCGATGGATGAGCAGTTCTTC. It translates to CASSPMDEQFF.

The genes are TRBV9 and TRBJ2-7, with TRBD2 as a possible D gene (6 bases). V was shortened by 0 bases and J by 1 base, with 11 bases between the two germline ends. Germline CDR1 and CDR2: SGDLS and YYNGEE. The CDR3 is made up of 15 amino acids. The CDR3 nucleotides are TGTGCCAGCAGCGTAGCCAGCGGGTGGTCCTACGAGCAGTACTTC. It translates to CASSVASGWSYEQYF.

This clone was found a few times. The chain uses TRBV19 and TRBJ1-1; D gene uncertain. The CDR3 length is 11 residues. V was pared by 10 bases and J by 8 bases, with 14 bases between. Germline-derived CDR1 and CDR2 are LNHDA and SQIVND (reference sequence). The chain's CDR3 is CATTKGTEAFF. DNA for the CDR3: TGTGCCACCACCAAGGGAACCGAAGCTTTCTTT.

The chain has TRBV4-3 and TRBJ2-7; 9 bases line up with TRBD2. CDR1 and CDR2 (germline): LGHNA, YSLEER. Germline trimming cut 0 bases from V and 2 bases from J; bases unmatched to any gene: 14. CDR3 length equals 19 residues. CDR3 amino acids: CASSQDYLWASGAPYEQYF. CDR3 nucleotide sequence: TGCGCCAGCAGCCAAGATTATCTTTGGGCTAGCGGGGCTCCCTACGAGCAGTACTTC.

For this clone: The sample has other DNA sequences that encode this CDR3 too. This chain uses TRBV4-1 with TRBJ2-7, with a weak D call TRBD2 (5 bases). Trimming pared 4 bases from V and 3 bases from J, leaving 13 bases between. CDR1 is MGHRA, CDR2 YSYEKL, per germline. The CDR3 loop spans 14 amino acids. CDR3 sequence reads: CASSPKTGYYEQYF. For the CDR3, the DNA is TGCGCCAGCAGCCCTAAGACGGGGTACTACGAGCAGTACTTC.

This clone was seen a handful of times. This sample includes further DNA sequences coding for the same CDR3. The CDR3 DNA follows: TGTGCCAGCAGCTTAGGGGCGGGCGAGCAGTACTTC. This translates into CASSLGAGEQYF. The V call is TRBV11-2, the J call TRBJ2-7, with D possibly TRBD2 on 5 matching bases. CDR3 size: 12 residues. Trimming left V 1 base short and J 6 bases short, with 7 bases between. Looked up from germline, CDR1 is SGHAT and CDR2 is FQNNGV.

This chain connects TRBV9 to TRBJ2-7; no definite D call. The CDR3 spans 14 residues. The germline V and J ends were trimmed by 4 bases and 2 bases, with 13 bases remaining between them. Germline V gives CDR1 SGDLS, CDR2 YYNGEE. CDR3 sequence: CASSPRTEAYEQYF. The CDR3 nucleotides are TGTGCCAGCAGCCCTCGGACGGAAGCCTACGAGCAGTACTTC.

CDR3 coding DNA: TGTGCCAGCAGAAGCGGTGAAGAGACCCAGTACTTC. Its translation: CASRSGEETQYF. The chain carries TRBV28 and TRBJ2-5; perhaps TRBD2 as D (5 bases). The CDR3 extends over 12 amino acids. Germline V CDR1 and CDR2: MDHEN, SYDVKM. V shed 6 bases and J shed 3 bases, with 8 bases lying between them.

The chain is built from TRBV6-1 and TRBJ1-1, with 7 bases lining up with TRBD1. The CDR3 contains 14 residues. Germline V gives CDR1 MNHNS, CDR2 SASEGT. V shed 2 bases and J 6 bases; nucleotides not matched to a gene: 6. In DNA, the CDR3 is TGTGCCAGCAGTGAAAGGGGGCAGGGGGCTGAAGCTTTCTTT. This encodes CASSERGQGAEAFF.

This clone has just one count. This CDR3 reads CASSQDVVPAKNIQYF. Here the CDR3 DNA reads TGCGCCAGCAGCCAAGATGTAGTACCGGCCAAAAACATTCAGTACTTC. This chain joins TRBV4-1 and TRBJ2-4; D is undetermined. The CDR3 totals 16 residues. Trimming removed 0 bases from V and 1 base from J, with 10 bases in between. The germline V gene has CDR1 MGHRA and CDR2 YSYEKL.

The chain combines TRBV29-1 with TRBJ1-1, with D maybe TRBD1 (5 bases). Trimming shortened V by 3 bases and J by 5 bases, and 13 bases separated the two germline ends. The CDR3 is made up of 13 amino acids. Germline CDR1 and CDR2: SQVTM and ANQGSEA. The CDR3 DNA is TGCAGCGTTGATTGGACACCTAGAACTGAAGCTTTCTTT. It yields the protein CSVDWTPRTEAFF.

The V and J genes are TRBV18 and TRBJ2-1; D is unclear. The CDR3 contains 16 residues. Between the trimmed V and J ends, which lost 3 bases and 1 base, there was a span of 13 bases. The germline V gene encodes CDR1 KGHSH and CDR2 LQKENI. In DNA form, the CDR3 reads TGTGCCAGCTCACCGTCGGACCTGGGATCCTACAATGAGCAGTTCTTC. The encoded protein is CASSPSDLGSYNEQFF. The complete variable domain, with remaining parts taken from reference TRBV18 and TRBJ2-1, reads NAGVMQNPRHLVRRRGQEARLRCSPMKGHSHVYWYRQLPEEGLKFMVYLQKENIIDESGMPKERFSAEFPKEGPSILRIQQVVRGDSAAYFCASSPSDLGSYNEQFFGPGTRLTVL.

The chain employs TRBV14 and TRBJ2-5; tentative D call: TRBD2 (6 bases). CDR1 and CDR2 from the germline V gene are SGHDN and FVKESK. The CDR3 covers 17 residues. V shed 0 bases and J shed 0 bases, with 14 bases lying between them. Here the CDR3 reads CASSQDPREPYQETQYF. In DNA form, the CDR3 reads TGTGCCAGCAGCCAAGATCCCCGGGAGCCGTACCAAGAGACCCAGTACTTC.

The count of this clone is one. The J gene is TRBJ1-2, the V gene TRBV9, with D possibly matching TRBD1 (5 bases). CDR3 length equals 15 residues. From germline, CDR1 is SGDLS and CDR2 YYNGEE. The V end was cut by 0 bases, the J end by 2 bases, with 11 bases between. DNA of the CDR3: TGTGCCAGCAGCGTAGACGGTGGGGGGAACTATGGCTACACCTTC. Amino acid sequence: CASSVDGGGNYGYTF.

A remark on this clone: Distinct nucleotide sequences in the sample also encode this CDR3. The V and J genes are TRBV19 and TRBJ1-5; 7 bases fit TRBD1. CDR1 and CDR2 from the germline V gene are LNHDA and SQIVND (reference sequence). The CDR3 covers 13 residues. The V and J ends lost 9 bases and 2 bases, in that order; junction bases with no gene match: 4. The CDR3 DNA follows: TGTGCCAGCACCGACAGGGGCAATCAGCCCCAGCATTTT. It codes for CASTDRGNQPQHF.

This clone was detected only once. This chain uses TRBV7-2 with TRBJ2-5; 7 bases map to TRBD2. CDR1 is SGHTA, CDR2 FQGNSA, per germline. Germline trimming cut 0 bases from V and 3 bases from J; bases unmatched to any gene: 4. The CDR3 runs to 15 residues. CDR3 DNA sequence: TGTGCCAGCAGCTTAGCGCTGGCGGGAGAAGAGACCCAGTACTTC. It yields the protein CASSLALAGEETQYF.